The 18 T cell receptor beta chains reported below all come from one sample, sequenced in a study of neurological immune-mediated disorders. MiXCR, applied by TCRdb to the 5' RACE reads, yields one record per CDR3 protein. The profile shows 50,000 or so distinct CDR3 sequences, 3.8% of them singletons. Sequenced input: PBMCs. These receptor sequences come from a man aged 55 to 69 with multiple sclerosis.

The chain is built from TRBV9 and TRBJ2-7; D ambiguous. Germline assignment: CDR1 SGDLS and CDR2 YYNGEE. Trimming stripped 4 bases from V and 0 bases from J, with 11 bases between. The CDR3 has 14 residues. In DNA form, the CDR3 reads TGTGCCAGCAGCCACGTAGAGGACTCCTACGAGCAGTACTTC. This sequence encodes CASSHVEDSYEQYF.

This clonotype was recorded at least ten times. The chain combines TRBV5-1 with TRBJ2-7; D is undetermined. Germline CDR1 and CDR2: SGHRS and YFSETQ. V shed 4 bases and J shed 3 bases, with 8 bases lying between them. The CDR3 contains 12 residues. CDR3 DNA sequence: TGCGCCAGCAGCCCCAACTACTACGAGCAGTACTTC. This gives the protein CASSPNYYEQYF.

This clonotype showed up many times. This rearrangement joins TRBV7-6 to TRBJ1-1; D gene ambiguous. Between the trimmed V and J ends, which lost 2 bases and 7 bases, there was a span of 8 bases. The CDR3 covers 12 residues. Germline assignment: CDR1 SGHVS and CDR2 FNYEAQ. In DNA, the CDR3 is TGTGCCAGCAGCTTACCGGGAGGTGAAGCTTTCTTT. Protein: CASSLPGGEAFF.

This clonotype appeared many times. The rearrangement uses TRBV20-1 and TRBJ2-5; D might be TRBD1 (7 bases). The CDR3 length is 12 residues. Trimming cost V 7 bases and J 5 bases, with 14 bases left between them. Germline CDR1 reads DFQATT; CDR2 reads SNEGSKA (reference sequence). CDR3 loop: CSVAGGRETQYF. CDR3 DNA sequence: TGCAGTGTCGCAGGGGGGCGGGAGACCCAGTACTTC.

This clonotype was recorded at least ten times. This rearrangement joins TRBV5-1 to TRBJ2-7, with D maybe TRBD2 (6 bases). Germline CDR1 is SGHRS and CDR2 is YFSETQ. V was cut by 4 bases and J by 3 bases, with 14 bases left in between. This CDR3 comprises 14 residues. CDR3 sequence: CASSPRDGGYEQYF. The CDR3 DNA follows: TGCGCCAGCAGCCCTAGGGACGGGGGCTACGAGCAGTACTTC.

The sample holds many counts of this clonotype. The chain employs TRBV7-9 and TRBJ2-1; 7 bases match TRBD1. Per germline, CDR1 SEHNR and CDR2 FQNEAQ (reference sequence). V dropped 1 base and J dropped 5; count of bases not matched to a gene: 5. The CDR3 consists of 15 residues. The CDR3 here is CASSLVKGADNEQFF. Written as DNA, the CDR3 is TGTGCCAGCAGCTTAGTCAAGGGGGCGGACAATGAGCAGTTCTTC.

Only a few counts were recorded for this clonotype. This chain links TRBV20-1 with TRBJ2-5; D not certain. V shed 5 bases and J shed 5 bases, with 9 bases lying between them. The CDR3 runs to 11 residues. The germline V gene has CDR1 DFQATT and CDR2 SNEGSKA (reference sequence). The chain's CDR3 is CSALSGETQYF. The CDR3 DNA follows: TGCAGTGCTCTTAGTGGGGAGACCCAGTACTTC.

This chain connects TRBV20-1 to TRBJ2-3; D may be TRBD1 (6 bases). Between the trimmed V and J ends, which lost 6 bases and 1 base, there was a span of 11 bases. The CDR3 has 13 residues. CDR1 DFQATT and CDR2 SNEGSKA come from the germline V gene (reference sequence). CDR3 residues: CSATGQGTDTQYF. The CDR3 nucleotides are TGCAGTGCAACAGGGCAGGGCACAGATACGCAGTATTTT.

Concerning this clonotype: Given a much more abundant clone one base away, this may be a read error. V usage is TRBV5-1 and J usage is TRBJ2-1; 8 positions match TRBD2. V shed 3 bases, J shed 3 bases, and the junction held 14 bases outside the gene matches. There are 18 residues in the CDR3. Looked up from germline, CDR1 is SGHRS and CDR2 is YFSETQ. The CDR3 is CASSSRTSGPYYYNEQFF. CDR3 DNA: TGCGCCAGCAGCTCCCGTACTAGCGGCCCATACTACTACAATGAGCAGTTCTTC.

Many counts were recorded for this clonotype. This chain links TRBV9 with TRBJ2-3, with D possibly TRBD2 on 5 matching bases. The CDR3 runs to 16 residues. The germline V gene has CDR1 SGDLS and CDR2 YYNGEE. The V end was cut by 0 bases, the J end by 4 bases, with 15 bases between. CDR3 loop: CASSVGLTLLSDTQYF. For the CDR3, the DNA is TGTGCCAGCAGCGTAGGACTAACACTGTTATCAGATACGCAGTATTTT.

This clonotype has ten or more counts. The chain links TRBV5-1 to TRBJ2-1; TRBD2 matches 10 bases. The CDR3 is 18 amino acids. Trimming at V came to 4 bases and at J to 0 bases, leaving 10 bases not matched to a gene. Germline V gene sequence: CDR1 SGHRS, CDR2 YFSETQ. The CDR3 DNA reads as TGCGCCAGCAGCCCGGTGGTTTTAGCGGGGGGCTCCTACAATGAGCAGTTCTTC. It yields the protein CASSPVVLAGGSYNEQFF.

This chain uses TRBV10-2 with TRBJ2-1, with no clear D. This CDR3 is built from 11 residues. The germline V gene encodes CDR1 WSHSY and CDR2 SAAADI. V was pared by 11 bases and J by 7 bases, with 12 bases between. CDR3 sequence reads: CAGPKSNEQFF. The CDR3 coding sequence is TGCGCCGGACCGAAGAGTAATGAGCAGTTCTTC.

There are many counts of this clonotype. CDR3 residues: CSARTANYGYTF. Here the CDR3 DNA reads TGCAGTGCTAGAACAGCTAACTATGGCTACACCTTC. The chain links TRBV20-1 to TRBJ1-2; unclear D gene. Germline values: CDR1 DFQATT, CDR2 SNEGSKA (reference sequence). The CDR3 is 12 residues long. Trimming pared 2 bases from V and 0 bases from J, leaving 4 bases between.

This clonotype appeared many times. The CDR3 loop is CASSYMPPRNDYEQYF. The CDR3 region has the DNA TGTGCCAGCAGTTATATGCCGCCCCGAAATGATTACGAGCAGTACTTC. The gene calls are TRBV6-6 and TRBJ2-7; the D is unclear. This CDR3 has 16 amino acids. Germline V gene data show CDR1 as MNHNY and CDR2 as SVGAGI (reference sequence). The ends were cut back, 3 bases at V and 4 bases at J, with 19 bases in the middle.

This clonotype was found many times. The chain couples TRBV12-3 or TRBV12-4 to TRBJ2-1, with D hard to call. The CDR3 runs 13 residues. V lost 0 bases, J lost 8 bases, and 8 bases lay in between. The CDR3: CASSLAAAHEQFF. The CDR3 bases are TGTGCCAGCAGTTTAGCGGCCGCGCATGAGCAGTTCTTC.

The table lists this clonotype with a few counts. J is TRBJ2-1 and V is TRBV12-3 or TRBV12-4; 9 nucleotides align to TRBD1. V lost 5 bases to trimming and J lost 8 bases; unmatched junction nucleotides: 7. The CDR3 consists of 14 residues. The CDR3 protein is CASSTTGGLHEQFF. The CDR3 nucleotides read TGTGCCAGCAGTACTACAGGGGGCTTGCATGAGCAGTTCTTC.

This clonotype was seen more than once but under ten times. This sequence joins TRBV5-1 and TRBJ2-2; D remains unclear. The V gene lost 4 bases and the J gene lost 3 bases, with 10 bases spanning the gap. The CDR3 sequence is 14 residues long. Germline CDR1 and CDR2: SGHRS and YFSETQ. The CDR3 loop is CASSVDGDTGELFF. CDR3 nucleotides: TGCGCCAGCAGCGTGGACGGTGACACCGGGGAGCTGTTTTTT.

To note about this clonotype: A much bigger clone sits one base away, suggesting this may be a read error. This chain uses TRBV29-1 with TRBJ2-7, with 8 bases that match TRBD1. Per germline, CDR1 SQVTM and CDR2 ANQGSEA. This CDR3 is built from 12 residues. CDR3 sequence reads: CSGRQGSYEHYF. CDR3 in DNA: TGCAGCGGCAGACAGGGGTCCTACGAGCATTACTTC.